This T cell receptor (beta chain) was found in a study of T cells after posttransplantation cyclophosphamide. Cells defined as naive were viable CD3+CD4+ or CD3+CD8+ and CCR7+CD45RA+CD45RO-CD95-CD27+CD28+. The related graft donor's blood sample was taken on the day of bone marrow donation. CDR1 and CDR2 (germline): LGHNA, YNFKEQ. J was trimmed by 4 bases and V by 0 bases; bases with no gene match: 7. There are 16 residues in the CDR3. Regarding the study as a whole: After PTCy, TRB diversity resembled that of CNI/methotrexate controls. Later blood repertoires were often dominated by clones from the donor CD8+ memory compartment.

Data came from immunoSEQ multiplex PCR; TCRdb stores just in-frame clones and leaves some out. Of about 31,000 clones listed, approximately 90% are singletons. Notes on this clone: Its specificity is not known.

The sequence came from a woman between 55 and 75 years old in good health, CMV-negative, and a related stem cell transplant donor. Sequences were obtained from naive CD4+ T cells sorted from PBMCs. This chain links TRBV4-2 with TRBJ2-5; TRBD2 aligns across 8 bases. The CDR3 region has the DNA TGTGCCAGCAGCCAAGAGTTCTCGGGGGGGGGAGAGACCCAGTACTTC. Translating gives CASSQEFSGGGETQYF.